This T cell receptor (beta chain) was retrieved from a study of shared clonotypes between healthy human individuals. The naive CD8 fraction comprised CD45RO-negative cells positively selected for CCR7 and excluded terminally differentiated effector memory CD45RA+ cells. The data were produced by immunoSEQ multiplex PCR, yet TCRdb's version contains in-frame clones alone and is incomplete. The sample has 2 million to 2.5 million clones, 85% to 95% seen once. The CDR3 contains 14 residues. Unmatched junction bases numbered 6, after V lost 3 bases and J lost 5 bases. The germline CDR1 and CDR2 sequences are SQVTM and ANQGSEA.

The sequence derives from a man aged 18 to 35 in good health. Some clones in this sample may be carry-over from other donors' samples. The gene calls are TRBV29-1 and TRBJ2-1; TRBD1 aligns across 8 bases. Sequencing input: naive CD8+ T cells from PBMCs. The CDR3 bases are TGCAGCGTTGAGGACAGGGCAACACACAATGAGCAGTTCTTC. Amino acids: CSVEDRATHNEQFF.